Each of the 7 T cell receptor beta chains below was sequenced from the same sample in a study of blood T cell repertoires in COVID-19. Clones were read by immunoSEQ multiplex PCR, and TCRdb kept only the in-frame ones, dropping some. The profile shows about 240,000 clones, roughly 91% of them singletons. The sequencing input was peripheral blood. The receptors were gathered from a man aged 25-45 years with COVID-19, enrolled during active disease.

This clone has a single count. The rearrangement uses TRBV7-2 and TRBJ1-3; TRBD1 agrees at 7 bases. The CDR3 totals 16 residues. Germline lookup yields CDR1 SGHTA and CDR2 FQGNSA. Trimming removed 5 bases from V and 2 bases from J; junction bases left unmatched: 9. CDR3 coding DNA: TGTGCCAGCAGCCTAGAGGGGACAGTCACTGGAAACACCATATATTTT. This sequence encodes CASSLEGTVTGNTIYF. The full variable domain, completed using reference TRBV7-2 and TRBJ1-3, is GAGVSQSPSNKVTEKGKDVELRCDPISGHTALYWYRQSLGQGLEFLIYFQGNSAPDKSGLPSDRFSAERTGGSVSTLTIQRTQQEDSAVYLCASSLEGTVTGNTIYFGEGSWLTVV.

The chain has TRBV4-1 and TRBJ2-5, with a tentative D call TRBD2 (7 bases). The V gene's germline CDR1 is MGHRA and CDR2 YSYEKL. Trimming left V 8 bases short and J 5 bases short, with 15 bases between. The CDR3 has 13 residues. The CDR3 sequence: CASQGGGAETQYF. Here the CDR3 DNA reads TGCGCCAGCCAAGGCGGGGGCGCGGAGACCCAGTACTTC.

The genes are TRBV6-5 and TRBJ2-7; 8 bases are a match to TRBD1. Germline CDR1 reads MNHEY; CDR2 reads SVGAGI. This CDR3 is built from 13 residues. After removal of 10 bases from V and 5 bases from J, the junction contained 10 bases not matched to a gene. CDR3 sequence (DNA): TGTGCCACCAAGCAGGGGGCGAGTGACGAGCAGTACTTC. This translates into CATKQGASDEQYF.

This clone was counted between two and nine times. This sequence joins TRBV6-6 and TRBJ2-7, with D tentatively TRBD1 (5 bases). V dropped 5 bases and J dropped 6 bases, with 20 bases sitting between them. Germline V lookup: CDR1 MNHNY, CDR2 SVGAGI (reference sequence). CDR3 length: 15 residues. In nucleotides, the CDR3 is TGTGCCAGCAGTCCCATGATGGTGGACAACGTCGAGCAGTACTTC. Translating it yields CASSPMMVDNVEQYF.

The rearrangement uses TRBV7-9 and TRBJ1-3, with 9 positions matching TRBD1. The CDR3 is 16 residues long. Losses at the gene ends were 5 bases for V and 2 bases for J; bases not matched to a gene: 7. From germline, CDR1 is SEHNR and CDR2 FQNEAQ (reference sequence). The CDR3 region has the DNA TGTGCCAGCAGCGCCACAGGGGGCACTGCTGGAAACACCATATATTTT. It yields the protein CASSATGGTAGNTIYF.

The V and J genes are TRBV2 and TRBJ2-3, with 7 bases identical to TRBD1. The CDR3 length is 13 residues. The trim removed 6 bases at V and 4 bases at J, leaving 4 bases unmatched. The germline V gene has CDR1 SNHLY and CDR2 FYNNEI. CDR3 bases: TGTGCCAGCAGGACAGGGATGTCAGATACGCAGTATTTT. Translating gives CASRTGMSDTQYF. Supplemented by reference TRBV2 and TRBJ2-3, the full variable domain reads EPEVTQTPSHQVTQMGQEVILRCVPISNHLYFYWYRQILGQKVEFLVSFYNNEISEKSEIFDDQFSVERPDGSNFTLKIRSTKLEDSAMYFCASRTGMSDTQYFGPGTRLTVL.

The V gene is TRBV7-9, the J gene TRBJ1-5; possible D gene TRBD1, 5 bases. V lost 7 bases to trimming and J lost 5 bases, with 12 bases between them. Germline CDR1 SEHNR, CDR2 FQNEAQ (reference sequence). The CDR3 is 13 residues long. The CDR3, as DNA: TGTGCCAGCACGCGGGGGAGTGATCAGCCCCAGCATTTT. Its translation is CASTRGSDQPQHF.